The 10 T cell receptor beta chains below were found in one sample sequenced in a study of cytomegalovirus exposure and HLA in healthy donors (dated by TCRdb to about 2017). The receptor library was made with the immunoSEQ multiplex PCR assay. The multiplex PCR relied on a mix of 60 forward primers for TCR Vbeta segments and 13 reverse primers for TCR Jbeta segments. TCRdb took over this immuneACCESS table, retaining in-frame rearrangements with V and J assigned. Such tables are incomplete; in checked studies, under half of the missing clones stem from an unresolved V gene, and the remainder is unexplained. Present in this sample are approximately 110,000 clones, roughly four fifths of which were seen just once. The top ten clonotypes cover roughly 2.5% of the sample. Sequencing was done on a sample of PBMCs. Every receptor here comes from a woman younger than 35 in good health and CMV-seronegative.

This clone is a singleton in its sample. The chain is built from TRBV4-1 and TRBJ1-5; D unclear. This CDR3 has 16 residues. Germline lookup yields CDR1 MGHRA and CDR2 YSYEKL. V lost 2 bases and J lost 0, with 11 bases in between. The CDR3 sequence: CASSQTDTLSNQPQHF. The CDR3 bases are TGCGCCAGCAGCCAAACTGACACACTTAGCAATCAGCCCCAGCATTTT.

The rearrangement joins TRBV9 to TRBJ1-1; 7 nucleotides match TRBD1. CDR1 is SGDLS and CDR2 is YYNGEE in the germline V gene. The V segment lost 4 bases and the J segment 1 base; nucleotides outside the gene matches: 4. This CDR3 contains 14 residues. CDR3 bases: TGTGCCAGCAGCTCGTACAGGGGGAACACTGAAGCTTTCTTT. Translated: CASSSYRGNTEAFF.

The genes are TRBV6-1 and TRBJ1-4, with 7 bases that match TRBD1. The CDR3 consists of 14 residues. V lost 7 bases to trimming and J lost 3 bases; unmatched junction nucleotides: 5. The V gene's germline CDR1 is MNHNS and CDR2 SASEGT. This CDR3 is CASMTGTSNEKLFF. Written as DNA, the CDR3 is TGTGCCAGCATGACAGGGACGTCTAATGAAAAACTGTTTTTT.

This clone was seen just once. This chain connects TRBV7-9 to TRBJ1-2; TRBD1 matches 12 bases. CDR3 length: 18 residues. Germline assignment: CDR1 SEHNR and CDR2 FQNEAQ (reference sequence). V lost 5 bases and J lost 4; bases outside the gene matches: 14. The CDR3 DNA reads as TGTGCCAGCAGCCACCCACCGGGACAGGGGGCCGGGGGCTATGGCTACACCTTC. Its protein is CASSHPPGQGAGGYGYTF.

On this clone: At the DNA level, this CDR3 is encoded by other sequences in the same sample as well. This sequence joins TRBV5-1 and TRBJ1-1; no firm D call. CDR1 and CDR2 (germline): SGHRS, YFSETQ. This CDR3 is built from 15 residues. V was shortened by 2 bases and J by 1 base, with 12 bases between the two germline ends. The chain's CDR3 is CASSLRMGANTEAFF. CDR3 bases: TGCGCCAGCAGCTTAAGGATGGGAGCGAACACTGAAGCTTTCTTT.

The chain has TRBV19 and TRBJ2-4; 8 bases align to TRBD1. The CDR3 has 13 residues. The V segment lost 9 bases and the J segment 4 bases; nucleotides outside the gene matches: 5. In germline, CDR1 is LNHDA, CDR2 SQIVND (reference sequence). The CDR3 bases are TGTGCCAGCCTCGACAGGGGTAAAAACATTCAGTACTTC. Translation gives CASLDRGKNIQYF.

The CDR3 sequence is CASSPGLAGTYNEQFF. The CDR3 bases are TGTGCCAGCTCACCGGGACTAGCGGGAACCTACAATGAGCAGTTCTTC. The gene calls are TRBV18 and TRBJ2-1; 13 bases agree with TRBD2. Losses at the gene ends were 3 bases for V and 2 bases for J; bases not matched to a gene: 1. Germline V gives CDR1 KGHSH, CDR2 LQKENI. The CDR3 spans 16 residues.

This clone occurred a few times. The chain uses TRBV7-2 and TRBJ2-1; tentative D call: TRBD1 (6 bases). V was trimmed by 3 bases and J by 2 bases, leaving 11 bases between them. Germline CDR1 reads SGHTA; CDR2 reads FQGNSA. The CDR3 has 15 amino acids. The CDR3 region is CASSFPGTPYNEQFF. The CDR3 DNA reads as TGTGCCAGCAGCTTCCCAGGGACACCCTACAATGAGCAGTTCTTC.

The CDR3 bases are TGTGCCAGTAGTATAGAGGCAGGCACCACCTACGAGCAGTACTTC. It encodes CASSIEAGTTYEQYF. The V call is TRBV19, the J call TRBJ2-7, with D unresolved. The V gene's germline CDR1 is LNHDA and CDR2 SQIVND (reference sequence). V was shortened by 0 bases and J by 2 bases, with 11 bases between the two germline ends. CDR3 size: 15 residues.

This clone was recorded a few times. The V call is TRBV4-1, the J call TRBJ1-1, with 7 bases fitting TRBD1. Germline CDR1 is MGHRA and CDR2 is YSYEKL. CDR3 length: 15 amino acids. Unmatched junction bases numbered 5, after V lost 4 bases and J lost 0 bases. The CDR3 DNA sequence: TGCGCCAGCAGCCCACAGGGGCGGTTGAACACTGAAGCTTTCTTT. Its translation: CASSPQGRLNTEAFF.